Sequencing of this T cell receptor (beta chain) was carried out in a study of blood T cell repertoires in COVID-19. Overall study: Sites across the United States, Italy and Spain contributed samples from acute and convalescent COVID-19. Sources were T cells, B-cell-depleted T cells, or PBMCs; the material itself was cDNA or gDNA.

Per the authors' pipeline: Reference gene primer amplification in the assay estimated nucleated cell counts. The protocol was immunoSEQ multiplex PCR, while the TCRdb copy is restricted to in-frame clones and leaves out a portion. The V and J calls and clone size were taken over from that table, and D and trimming were inferred from the DNA. The table lists hundreds of thousands of clones, around 82% of them singletons. This receptor was taken from an elderly woman with active or convalescent COVID-19. Specimen: peripheral blood.

In DNA, the CDR3 is TGTGCCAGCTCACCGGGGGCCTCGAACACCGGGGAGCTGTTTTTT. Translated, it gives CASSPGASNTGELFF. The chain couples TRBV18 to TRBJ2-2; D perhaps matches TRBD1 (6 bases). The CDR3 is 15 residues long. Germline V CDR1 and CDR2: KGHSH, LQKENI. The V gene lost 3 bases and the J gene lost 0 bases, with 8 bases spanning the gap.